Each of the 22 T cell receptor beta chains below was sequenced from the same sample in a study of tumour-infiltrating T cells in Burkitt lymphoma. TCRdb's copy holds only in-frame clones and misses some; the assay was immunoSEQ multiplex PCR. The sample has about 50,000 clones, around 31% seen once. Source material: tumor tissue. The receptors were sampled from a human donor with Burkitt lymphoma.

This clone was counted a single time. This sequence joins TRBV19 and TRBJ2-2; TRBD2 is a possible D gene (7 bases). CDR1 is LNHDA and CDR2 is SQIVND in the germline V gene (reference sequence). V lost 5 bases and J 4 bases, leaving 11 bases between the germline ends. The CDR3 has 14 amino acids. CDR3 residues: CASSSGGVTGELFF. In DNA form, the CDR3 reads TGTGCCAGTAGTTCGGGGGGCGTCACCGGGGAGCTGTTTTTT.

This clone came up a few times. For the CDR3, the DNA is TGTGCCAGCAGCTTTCAGGGCCGGGGCTACACCTTC. Its translation is CASSFQGRGYTF. V gene TRBV5-6 combines with J gene TRBJ1-2, with D perhaps TRBD1 (5 bases). The CDR3 is made up of 12 amino acids. The germline V gene has CDR1 SGHDT and CDR2 YYEEEE. V lost 2 bases and J 8 bases, leaving 10 bases between the germline ends.

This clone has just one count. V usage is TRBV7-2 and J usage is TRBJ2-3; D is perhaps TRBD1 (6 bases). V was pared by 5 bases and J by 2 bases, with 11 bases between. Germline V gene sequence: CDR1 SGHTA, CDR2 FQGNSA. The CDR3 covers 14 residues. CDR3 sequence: CASSQDRSTDTQYF. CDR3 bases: TGTGCCAGCAGCCAAGACAGGTCCACAGATACGCAGTATTTT.

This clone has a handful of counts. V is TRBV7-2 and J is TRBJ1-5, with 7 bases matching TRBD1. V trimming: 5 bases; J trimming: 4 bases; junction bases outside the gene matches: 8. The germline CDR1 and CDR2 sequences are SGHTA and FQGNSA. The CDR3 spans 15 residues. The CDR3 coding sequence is TGTGCCAGCAGCCCGACGACAGGGAGTAATCAGCCCCAGCATTTT. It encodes CASSPTTGSNQPQHF.

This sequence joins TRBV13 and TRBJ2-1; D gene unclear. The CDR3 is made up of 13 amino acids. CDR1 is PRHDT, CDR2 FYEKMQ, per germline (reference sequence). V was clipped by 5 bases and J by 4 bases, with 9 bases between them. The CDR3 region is CASSQEWYNEQFF. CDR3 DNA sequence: TGTGCCAGCAGCCAGGAGTGGTACAATGAGCAGTTCTTC.

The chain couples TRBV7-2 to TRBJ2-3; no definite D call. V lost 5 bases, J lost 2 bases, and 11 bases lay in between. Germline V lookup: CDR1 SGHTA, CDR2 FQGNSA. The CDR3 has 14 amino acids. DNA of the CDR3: TGTGCCAGCAGCCCCTCCTCCCTCACAGATACGCAGTATTTT. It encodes CASSPSSLTDTQYF.

CDR3 sequence (DNA): TGTGCCAGTCGACTGATCACTGAAGCTTTCTTT. It translates to CASRLITEAFF. V usage is TRBV6-1 and J usage is TRBJ1-1, with D hard to call. This CDR3 is 11 amino acids long. The V gene lost 9 bases and the J gene lost 4 bases, with 9 bases spanning the gap. The germline V gene has CDR1 MNHNS and CDR2 SASEGT.

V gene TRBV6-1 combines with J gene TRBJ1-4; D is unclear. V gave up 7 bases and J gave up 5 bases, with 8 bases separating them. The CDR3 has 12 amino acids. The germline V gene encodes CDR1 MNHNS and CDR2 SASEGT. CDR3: CASKQGNEKLFF. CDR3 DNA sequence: TGTGCCAGCAAGCAAGGAAATGAAAAACTGTTTTTT.

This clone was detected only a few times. CDR3: CASSVGGGYNEQFF. CDR3 in DNA: TGTGCCAGCAGCGTTGGCGGGGGGTACAATGAGCAGTTCTTC. This chain links TRBV9 with TRBJ2-1, with 8 bases that match TRBD2. Germline V CDR1 and CDR2: SGDLS, YYNGEE. The V and J ends lost 2 bases and 4 bases, in that order; junction bases with no gene match: 2. The CDR3 extends over 14 amino acids.

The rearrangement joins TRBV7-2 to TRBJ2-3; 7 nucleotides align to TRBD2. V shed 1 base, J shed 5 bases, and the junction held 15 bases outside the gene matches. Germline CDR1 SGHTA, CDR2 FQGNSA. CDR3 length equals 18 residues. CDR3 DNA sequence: TGTGCCAGCAGCTTAGTATTGATGTCGGGAGGTCCAGAAGATACGCAGTATTTT. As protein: CASSLVLMSGGPEDTQYF.

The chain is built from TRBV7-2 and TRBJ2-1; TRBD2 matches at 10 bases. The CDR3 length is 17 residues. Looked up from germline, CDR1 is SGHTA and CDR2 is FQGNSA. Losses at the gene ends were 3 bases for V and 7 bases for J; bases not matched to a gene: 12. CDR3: CASSLGPSSGGRNEQFF. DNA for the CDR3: TGTGCCAGCAGCTTGGGCCCCTCTAGCGGGGGCAGGAATGAGCAGTTCTTC.

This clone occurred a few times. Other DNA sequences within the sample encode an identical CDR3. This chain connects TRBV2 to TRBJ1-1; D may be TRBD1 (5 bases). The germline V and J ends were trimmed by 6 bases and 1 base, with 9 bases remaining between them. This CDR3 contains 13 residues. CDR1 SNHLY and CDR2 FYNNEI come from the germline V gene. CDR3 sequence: CASRGHPNTEAFF. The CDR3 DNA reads TGTGCCAGCAGGGGGCACCCGAACACTGAAGCTTTCTTT. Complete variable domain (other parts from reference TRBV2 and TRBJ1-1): EPEVTQTPSHQVTQMGQEVILRCVPISNHLYFYWYRQILGQKVEFLVSFYNNEISEKSEIFDDQFSVERPDGSNFTLKIRSTKLEDSAMYFCASRGHPNTEAFFGQGTRLTVV.

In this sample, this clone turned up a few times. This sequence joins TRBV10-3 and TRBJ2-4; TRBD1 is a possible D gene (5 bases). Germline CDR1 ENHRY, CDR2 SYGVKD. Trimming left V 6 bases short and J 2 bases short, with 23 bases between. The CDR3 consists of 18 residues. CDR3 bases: TGTGCCATCAGCCCCACAGGAACGGGCCCACTACCCAAAAACATTCAGTACTTC. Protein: CAISPTGTGPLPKNIQYF.

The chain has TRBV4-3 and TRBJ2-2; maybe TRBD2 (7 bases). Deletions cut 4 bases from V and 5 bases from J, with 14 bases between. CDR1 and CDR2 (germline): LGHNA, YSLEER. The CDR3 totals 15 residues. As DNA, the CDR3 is TGCGCCAGCAGCCCGGAGGGGGGGCTAACCGGGGAGCTGTTTTTT. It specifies CASSPEGGLTGELFF.

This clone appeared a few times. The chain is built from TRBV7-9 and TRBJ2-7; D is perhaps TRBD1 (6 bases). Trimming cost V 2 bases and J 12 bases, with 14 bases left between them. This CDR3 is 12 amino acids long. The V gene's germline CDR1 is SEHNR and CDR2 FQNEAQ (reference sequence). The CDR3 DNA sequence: TGTGCCAGCAGCTTATACCTAGGGGGTTTGTACTTC. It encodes CASSLYLGGLYF.

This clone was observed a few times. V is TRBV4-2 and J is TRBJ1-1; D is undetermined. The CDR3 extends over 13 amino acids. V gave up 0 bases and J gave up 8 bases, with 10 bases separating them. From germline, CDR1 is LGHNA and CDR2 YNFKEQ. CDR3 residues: CASSQDRAGEAFF. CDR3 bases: TGTGCCAGCAGCCAAGATCGGGCAGGCGAAGCTTTCTTT.

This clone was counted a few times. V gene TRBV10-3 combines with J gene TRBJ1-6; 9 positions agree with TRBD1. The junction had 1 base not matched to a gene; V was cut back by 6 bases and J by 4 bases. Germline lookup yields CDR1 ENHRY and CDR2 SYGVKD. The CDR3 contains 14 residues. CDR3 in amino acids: CAIRTGGYNSPLHF. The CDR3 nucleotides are TGTGCCATCAGGACAGGGGGGTATAATTCACCCCTCCACTTT.

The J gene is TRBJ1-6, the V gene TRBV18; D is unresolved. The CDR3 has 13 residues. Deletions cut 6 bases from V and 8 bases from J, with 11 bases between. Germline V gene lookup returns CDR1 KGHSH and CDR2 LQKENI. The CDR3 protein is CASSRGSDSPLHF. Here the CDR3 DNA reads TGTGCCAGCTCGCGAGGGTCGGATTCACCCCTCCACTTT. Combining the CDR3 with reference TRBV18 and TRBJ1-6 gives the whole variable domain NAGVMQNPRHLVRRRGQEARLRCSPMKGHSHVYWYRQLPEEGLKFMVYLQKENIIDESGMPKERFSAEFPKEGPSILRIQQVVRGDSAAYFCASSRGSDSPLHFGNGTRLTVT.

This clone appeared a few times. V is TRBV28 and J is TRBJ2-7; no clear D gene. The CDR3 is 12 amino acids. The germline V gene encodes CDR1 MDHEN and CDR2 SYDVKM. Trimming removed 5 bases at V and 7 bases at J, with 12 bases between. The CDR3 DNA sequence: TGTGCCAGCAGTCCTAGGATGCAAGAGCAGTACTTC. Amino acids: CASSPRMQEQYF.

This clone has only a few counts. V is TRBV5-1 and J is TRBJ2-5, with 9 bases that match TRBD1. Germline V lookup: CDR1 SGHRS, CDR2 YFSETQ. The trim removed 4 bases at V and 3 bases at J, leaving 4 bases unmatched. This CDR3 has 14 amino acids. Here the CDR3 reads CASSARTGEETQYF. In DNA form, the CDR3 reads TGCGCCAGCAGCGCTCGGACAGGGGAAGAGACCCAGTACTTC.

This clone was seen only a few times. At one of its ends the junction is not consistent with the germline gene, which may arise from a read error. The CDR3: CATSGTYSNQPQHF. CDR3 sequence (DNA): TGTGCTACCAGCGGGACGTATAGCAATCAGCCCCAGCATTTT. The V and J genes are TRBV15 and TRBJ1-5, with D possibly matching TRBD1 (5 bases). The CDR3 contains 14 residues. CDR1 LNHNV and CDR2 YYDKDF come from the germline V gene (reference sequence).

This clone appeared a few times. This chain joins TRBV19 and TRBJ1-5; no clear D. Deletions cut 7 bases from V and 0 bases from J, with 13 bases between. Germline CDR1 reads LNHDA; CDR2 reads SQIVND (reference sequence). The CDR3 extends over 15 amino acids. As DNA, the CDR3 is TGTGCCAGTAAAGGGATCTCGTATAGCAATCAGCCCCAGCATTTT. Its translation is CASKGISYSNQPQHF.